Sequencing of this TCR beta chain was carried out in a study of OX40 agonist ivuxolimab in advanced cancers. As for the study in general: Partial responses were observed in three patients, of whom one had hepatocellular carcinoma and two had cutaneous melanoma. Study-wide results and limits: Expanded peripheral T-cell antigen specificity went undetermined. CD8+ T cells averaged more expanded clones than CD4+. Normalized expansion of T-cell clones was also low for some nonresponders.

This CDR3 has 13 residues. Germline V gives CDR1 KGHSH, CDR2 LQKENI. V shed 0 bases and J shed 5 bases, with 7 bases lying between them. Clones were sequenced by immunoSEQ multiplex PCR, and TCRdb holds only the in-frame ones, with some missing. The table records about 76,000 clones, 80% to 90% of them present only once. In the case of this clone: Its antigen is unidentified.

The material was CD4+ or CD8+ T cells sorted from blood, obtained in a trial of the OX40 agonist ivuxolimab. The sequence was obtained from an adult with an advanced solid tumor such as melanoma, head and neck, liver or kidney cancer. The chain uses TRBV18 and TRBJ2-5; D unresolved. The CDR3 loop is CASSPPGAETQYF. The CDR3 region has the DNA TGTGCCAGCTCACCACCCGGAGCGGAGACCCAGTACTTC.